A selection of T cell receptor beta chains follows, all from one sample in a study of T cells after yellow fever vaccination. In TCRdb, the 5' RACE reads were re-called with MiXCR into one record per CDR3 protein. The profile covers some 120,000 distinct CDR3 sequences, with over 12% appearing a single time and approximately 43% taken by the ten largest. Sample: CD8+ T cells sorted from PBMCs, taken 5 days after the yellow fever booster vaccination. The receptor source for this set is a man in his late teens or twenties who received the YFV17D yellow fever vaccine. Both conserved end residues are part of each CDR3. A D gene is named only where the DNA matches it firmly. Clone size appears in some rows only: once, few, many, or a class for an expanded clone.

>TRBJ2-7|-|14|TRBV7-9|-
TGTGCCAGCAGCGCCTGGGACGCTCCCTACGAGCAGTACTTC
CASSAWDAPYEQYF
>TRBJ2-5|TRBD2|13|TRBV29-1|few
TGCAGCGTCCCCCGGGGGGTCTACGAGACCCAGTACTTC
CSVPRGVYETQYF
>TRBJ1-2|-|13|TRBV9|-
TGTGCCAGCAGCCCATCAGGGCCGAGTGGCTACACCTTC
CASSPSGPSGYTF
>TRBJ1-1|-|16|TRBV3-1|few
TGTGCCAGCAGCCAAGATTTCGGGAACATGAACACTGAAGCTTTCTTT
CASSQDFGNMNTEAFF
>TRBJ2-2|-|13|TRBV7-8|few
TGTGCCAGCAAACACGATTCCCTCGGGGAGCTGTTTTTT
CASKHDSLGELFF
>TRBJ2-1|-|13|TRBV20-1|few
TGCAGTGCTAGACTCGGGAGCGACAATGAGCAGTTCTTC
CSARLGSDNEQFF
>TRBJ1-5|TRBD1|16|TRBV2|once
TGTGCCAGCAGCTCGGACAGGGTTGATGGCAATCAGCCCCAGCATTTT
CASSSDRVDGNQPQHF
>TRBJ1-1|-|17|TRBV4-1|-
TGCGCCAGCAGTCCCCCGAGGGCGCCCGGACCCAACACTGAAGCTTTCTTT
CASSPPRAPGPNTEAFF
>TRBJ1-1|TRBD1|13|TRBV29-1|-
TGCAGCGTGGGGGACAGGGCGAACACTGAAGCTTTCTTT
CSVGDRANTEAFF
>TRBJ2-7|-|11|TRBV29-1|few
TGCAGCGCGGAAAAATCCTACGAGCAGTACTTC
CSAEKSYEQYF
>TRBJ2-3|-|17|TRBV4-1|few
TGCGCCAGCAGCCTCCCCCCACGGGGGTCTCGCACAGATACGCAGTATTTT
CASSLPPRGSRTDTQYF
>TRBJ2-1|-|14|TRBV5-1|-
TGCGCCAGCAGCTTATCCGGGGCCGACAATGAGCAGTTCTTC
CASSLSGADNEQFF
>TRBJ2-3|TRBD2|15|TRBV6-5|few
TGTGCCAGCAGTTACGTAGCGGGGGAGGGAGATACGCAGTATTTT
CASSYVAGEGDTQYF
>TRBJ2-3|TRBD1|15|TRBV7-9|few
TGTGCCAGCAGCTTAGCGCAGGGGGTCACAGATACGCAGTATTTT
CASSLAQGVTDTQYF
>TRBJ2-1|-|12|TRBV5-1|-
TGCGCCAGCAGCTGGTTAGGGAATGAGCAGTTCTTC
CASSWLGNEQFF
>TRBJ2-2|-|15|TRBV27|-
TGTGCCAGCAGTCTATCCGTCCTCAACACCGGGGAGCTGTTTTTT
CASSLSVLNTGELFF
>TRBJ2-1|-|11|TRBV28|many
TGTGCCAGCAGTTTATACAATGAGCAGTTCTTC
CASSLYNEQFF
>TRBJ2-3|-|15|TRBV29-1|-
TGCAGCGTTGTCCCCGCGGGGGCAATTTCGGATACGCAGTATTTT
CSVVPAGAISDTQYF
>TRBJ1-5|TRBD1|13|TRBV5-1|many
TGCGCCAGCAGCTCGACAGGGGATCAGCCCCAGCATTTT
CASSSTGDQPQHF
>TRBJ1-2|-|11|TRBV20-1|few
TGCAGTGCTAGAGAGGGGAGGCGCTACACCTTC
CSAREGRRYTF
>TRBJ2-5|-|13|TRBV4-3|-
TGCGCCAGCAGCCCTGTACGATTTGAGACCCAGTACTTC
CASSPVRFETQYF
>TRBJ2-2|-|14|TRBV20-1|-
TGCAGTGCTAGAGTAGTGAGGGGCACCGGGGAGCTGTTTTTT
CSARVVRGTGELFF
>TRBJ1-1|-|17|TRBV6-5|-
TGTGCCAGCAGTTACGTGGCCCAGGTGGGTGGGTTCACTGAAGCTTTCTTT
CASSYVAQVGGFTEAFF
>TRBJ2-1|-|14|TRBV4-2|few
TGTGCCAGCAGCCAAGGGATAGGGTTAGCTGAGCAGTTCTTC
CASSQGIGLAEQFF
>TRBJ2-1|TRBD1|14|TRBV3-1|-
TGTGCCAGCAGCCCAGGACAGGGGAGAGGTGAGCAGTTCTTC
CASSPGQGRGEQFF
>TRBJ1-6|-|12|TRBV4-1|-
TGCGCCAGCAGCTACGGGAATTCACCCCTCCACTTT
CASSYGNSPLHF
>TRBJ2-3|-|15|TRBV6-4|-
TGTGCCAGCAGCCATAGAGCCGGTGCCACAGATACGCAGTATTTT
CASSHRAGATDTQYF
>TRBJ2-5|-|14|TRBV12-3/TRBV12-4|-
TGTGCCAGCAGTTTTGGGCTTACCCAAGAGACCCAGTACTTC
CASSFGLTQETQYF
>TRBJ1-2|-|15|TRBV5-1|-
TGCGCCAGCAGCTTGGAGGAGGGAATCATCTATGGCTACACCTTC
CASSLEEGIIYGYTF
>TRBJ1-5|TRBD1|14|TRBV28|few
TGTGCCAGCAGTTTCAGAGGGGGCTATCAGCCCCAGCATTTT
CASSFRGGYQPQHF
>TRBJ1-4|TRBD1|16|TRBV5-1|-
TGCGCCAGCAGCTTGTGGGAACAGGGGATGGAGGAAAAACTGTTTTTT
CASSLWEQGMEEKLFF
>TRBJ2-5|TRBD1|17|TRBV4-1|-
TGCGCCAGCAGCCTCTCCCCCGGGACAGCGTCCCGGGAGACCCAGTACTTC
CASSLSPGTASRETQYF
>TRBJ2-2|TRBD2|16|TRBV7-6|-
TGTGCCAGCAGCTTGAAGCGGGGGGGCTACACCGGGGAGCTGTTTTTT
CASSLKRGGYTGELFF
>TRBJ2-5|TRBD1|14|TRBV6-5|-
TGTGCCAGCAGCCGGACAGGGGGCCCCGAGACCCAGTACTTC
CASSRTGGPETQYF
>TRBJ2-7|-|17|TRBV4-2|few
TGTGCCAGCAGCCAAGAGAGGACGGCAGGGGGGGTCTACGAGCAGTACTTC
CASSQERTAGGVYEQYF
>TRBJ1-2|-|15|TRBV30|-
TGTGCCTGGAGTGTATCCTCAGGGACTAACTATGGCTACACCTTC
CAWSVSSGTNYGYTF
>TRBJ2-7|-|15|TRBV4-1|-
TGCGCCAGCAGCCAAGAGAGGAGCTCCGGATCCGAGCAGTACTTC
CASSQERSSGSEQYF
>TRBJ1-1|-|12|TRBV30|few
TGTGCCTGGACATACCTTGGGACTGAAGCTTTCTTT
CAWTYLGTEAFF
>TRBJ2-1|-|16|TRBV27|many
TGTGCCAGCAGTTTAAACCCACCTGGGGGGGCCGGGGAGCAGTTCTTC
CASSLNPPGGAGEQFF
>TRBJ1-1|TRBD1|15|TRBV12-3/TRBV12-4|-
TGTGCCAGCAGTCTAGGACAGGTTTTAAGAACTGAAGCTTTCTTT
CASSLGQVLRTEAFF
>TRBJ1-5|-|15|TRBV7-9|-
TGTGCCAGCAGCCACCCCCGGGATAGCAATCAGCCCCAGCATTTT
CASSHPRDSNQPQHF
>TRBJ2-7|-|13|TRBV9|-
TGTGCCAGCAGCGTAGGAGAGAACTACGAGCAGTACTTC
CASSVGENYEQYF
>TRBJ1-6|-|14|TRBV7-2|-
TGTGCCAGTACATACGGGGGGGGAAATTCACCCCTCCACTTT
CASTYGGGNSPLHF
>TRBJ2-1|-|12|TRBV29-1|many
TGCAGCCCTACAGGGAGGAACAATGAGCAGTTCTTC
CSPTGRNNEQFF
>TRBJ2-5|TRBD2|14|TRBV9|few
TGTGCCAGCAGCTCTAGCGGGGGGGCCCAAACCCAGTACTTC
CASSSSGGAQTQYF
>TRBJ2-3|TRBD2|17|TRBV4-2|many
TGTGCCAGCAGCCAAGATAGAAGCGGGGGGCCCACAGATACGCAGTATTTT
CASSQDRSGGPTDTQYF
>TRBJ2-7|-|14|TRBV20-1|many
TGCAGTGCTAGACATGGCTACCTCTCCTACGAGCAGTACTTC
CSARHGYLSYEQYF
>TRBJ2-1|-|13|TRBV9|-
TGTGCCAGCAGCGTCCGAGGGGGTGATGAGCAGTTCTTC
CASSVRGGDEQFF
>TRBJ1-2|TRBD1|12|TRBV3-1|-
TGTGCCAGCAGCCAAGATTGGACAGGGTACACCTTC
CASSQDWTGYTF
>TRBJ2-2|-|11|TRBV21-1|-
TGTGCCAGCTGGGATGCAAGGGGGCTGTTTTTT
CASWDARGLFF